These 32 T cell receptor beta chains came from one sample sequenced in a study of cytomegalovirus exposure and HLA in healthy donors. The repertoire was sequenced with immunoSEQ multiplex PCR; TCRdb's copy has only in-frame clones and lacks some. Of 110,000 or so clones in the sample, approximately 85% are singletons; the top ten hold around 5%. The sample comprised PBMCs. These receptors originate from a man aged 18 to 35 in good health and CMV-seronegative.

This chain joins TRBV6-1 and TRBJ2-7, with 9 bases aligning to TRBD1. J lost 6 bases, V lost 2 bases, and 5 bases had no gene match. This CDR3 has 14 amino acids. Germline V gene data show CDR1 as MNHNS and CDR2 as SASEGT. DNA of the CDR3: TGTGCCAGCAGTGAACGGGACAGGGACGGCGAGCAGTACTTC. It specifies CASSERDRDGEQYF.

The chain couples TRBV28 to TRBJ2-3, with 8 bases matching TRBD2. Germline values: CDR1 MDHEN, CDR2 SYDVKM. This CDR3 is built from 14 residues. The V segment lost 5 bases and the J segment 4 bases; nucleotides outside the gene matches: 5. Written as DNA, the CDR3 is TGTGCCAGCAGTCCCGGGACTAGGGCAGATACGCAGTATTTT. Protein: CASSPGTRADTQYF.

This chain links TRBV30 with TRBJ1-3, with D possibly TRBD1 on 5 matching bases. Germline CDR1 GTSNPN, CDR2 SVGIG (reference sequence). Trimming shortened V by 5 bases and J by 9 bases, and 23 bases separated the two germline ends. The CDR3 spans 15 residues. The chain's CDR3 is CAWLSRALGGGTIYF. CDR3 bases: TGTGCCTGGTTATCCAGGGCTTTAGGCGGCGGCACCATATATTTT.

The V gene is TRBV7-2, the J gene TRBJ1-1; a possible D gene is TRBD1 (6 bases). Germline values: CDR1 SGHTA, CDR2 FQGNSA. V lost 5 bases, J lost 2 bases, and 15 bases lay in between. The CDR3 spans 15 residues. The CDR3 DNA follows: TGTGCCAGCAGCCTGGGGCGGGGGCTCAACACTGAAGCTTTCTTT. Translation: CASSLGRGLNTEAFF.

This clone was seen only once. CDR3 bases: TGCAGCGTTGAAGACCCGGACTGGCCCTACGAGCAGTACTTC. Translated, it gives CSVEDPDWPYEQYF. The rearrangement joins TRBV29-1 to TRBJ2-7, with a weak D call TRBD2 (5 bases). Per the germline V gene, CDR1 is SQVTM and CDR2 is ANQGSEA. V lost 0 bases and J lost 2, with 11 bases in between. This CDR3 contains 14 residues.

This clone has a single count. The rearrangement uses TRBV19 and TRBJ1-2; TRBD1 matches 8 bases. Trimming at V came to 8 bases and at J to 4 bases, leaving 6 bases not matched to a gene. The CDR3 has 13 amino acids. The V gene's germline CDR1 is LNHDA and CDR2 SQIVND (reference sequence). Written as DNA, the CDR3 is TGTGCCAGTGCGGACAGGGTAATCTATGGCTACACCTTC. Its protein product is CASADRVIYGYTF. The whole variable domain, filled in from reference TRBV19 and TRBJ1-2, reads DGGITQSPKYLFRKEGQNVTLSCEQNLNHDAMYWYRQDPGQGLRLIYYSQIVNDFQKGDIAEGYSVSREKKESFPLTVTSAQKNPTAFYLCASADRVIYGYTFGSGTRLTVV.

The V and J genes are TRBV29-1 and TRBJ2-7; possible D gene TRBD1, 6 bases. This CDR3 is 15 amino acids long. Germline V gene data show CDR1 as SQVTM and CDR2 as ANQGSEA. The germline V and J ends were trimmed by 6 bases and 1 base, with 19 bases remaining between them. The CDR3 here is CSVIAPTGASYEQYF. In DNA, the CDR3 is TGCAGCGTAATCGCACCGACAGGCGCTTCCTACGAGCAGTACTTC.

This rearrangement joins TRBV10-3 to TRBJ1-2, with D maybe TRBD1 (6 bases). V lost 0 bases to trimming and J lost 6 bases, with 11 bases between them. The CDR3 contains 14 residues. CDR1 is ENHRY, CDR2 SYGVKD, per germline. CDR3 sequence (DNA): TGTGCCATCAGTGAGTCGGACAGCCCGAATGGCTACACCTTC. Amino acids: CAISESDSPNGYTF.

This sequence joins TRBV12-5 and TRBJ2-2; D gene uncertain. V lost 5 bases, J lost 7 bases, and 8 bases lay in between. Germline lookup yields CDR1 LGHNT and CDR2 FRNRAP. This CDR3 has 12 residues. Here the CDR3 DNA reads TGTGCTAGTGGTCCCCCCGGCGGGGAGCTGTTTTTT. Its protein is CASGPPGGELFF. The whole variable domain, filled in from reference TRBV12-5 and TRBJ2-2, reads DARVTQTPRHKVTEMGQEVTMRCQPILGHNTVFWYRQTMMQGLELLAYFRNRAPLDDSGMPKDRFSAEMPDATLATLKIQPSEPRDSAVYFCASGPPGGELFFGEGSRLTVL.

The chain has TRBV10-3 and TRBJ1-5; 7 positions match TRBD1. This CDR3 contains 15 residues. J gave up 6 bases and V 2 bases, and 7 bases lay outside the gene matches. Germline V CDR1 and CDR2: ENHRY, SYGVKD. The CDR3 DNA reads as TGTGCCATCAGTGAGGAGACAGGGCTGGCTCAGCCCCAGCATTTT. Its protein is CAISEETGLAQPQHF.

A single count supports this clone. The gene calls are TRBV15 and TRBJ2-1, with 9 nucleotides matching TRBD1. The CDR3 covers 15 residues. Looked up from germline, CDR1 is LNHNV and CDR2 is YYDKDF (reference sequence). J was trimmed by 6 bases and V by 4 bases; bases with no gene match: 7. The CDR3: CATSTDRGLGNEQFF. The CDR3 DNA follows: TGTGCCACCAGCACCGACAGGGGGTTAGGCAATGAGCAGTTCTTC.

This sequence joins TRBV19 and TRBJ1-4, with D perhaps matching TRBD1 (5 bases). Germline assignment: CDR1 LNHDA and CDR2 SQIVND (reference sequence). V was clipped by 0 bases and J by 6 bases, with 14 bases between them. The CDR3 spans 16 residues. The CDR3 DNA follows: TGTGCCAGTAGTATAGAGATCCGGGGGGTCTATGAAAAACTGTTTTTT. It is translated as CASSIEIRGVYEKLFF.

This rearrangement joins TRBV30 to TRBJ2-2, with 8 nucleotides matching TRBD2. Germline values: CDR1 GTSNPN, CDR2 SVGIG (reference sequence). The CDR3 loop spans 16 amino acids. V dropped 5 bases and J dropped 4; count of bases not matched to a gene: 12. CDR3 residues: CAWHPTGGVITGELFF. DNA for the CDR3: TGTGCCTGGCACCCTACGGGGGGGGTAATCACCGGGGAGCTGTTTTTT.

This chain uses TRBV5-4 with TRBJ2-5; 10 positions agree with TRBD2. The CDR3 totals 15 residues. From germline, CDR1 is SGHNT and CDR2 YYREEE (reference sequence). The V segment lost 3 bases and the J segment 4 bases; nucleotides outside the gene matches: 6. This CDR3 reads CASSSPGLARETQYF. The CDR3 coding sequence is TGTGCCAGCAGCTCCCCGGGACTAGCGAGAGAGACCCAGTACTTC.

J is TRBJ2-5 and V is TRBV23-1, with 10 nucleotides matching TRBD1. TRBV23-1 is given ORF status, its function remaining uncertain. Germline trimming cut 4 bases from V and 4 bases from J; bases unmatched to any gene: 6. This CDR3 spans 15 amino acids. The CDR3 sequence is CASSPDRGQGETQYF. The CDR3 nucleotides are TGCGCCAGCAGTCCTGACAGGGGGCAGGGAGAGACCCAGTACTTC.

The chain employs TRBV10-1 and TRBJ2-7; 9 bases are shared with TRBD1. Germline V lookup: CDR1 WNHNN, CDR2 SYGVQD (reference sequence). With V trimmed by 5 bases and J by 1 base, 6 bases remained unmatched. The CDR3 length is 15 residues. This chain's CDR3 is CASSSGTGLSYEQYF. DNA of the CDR3: TGCGCCAGCAGTTCCGGGACAGGGCTATCCTACGAGCAGTACTTC.

The chain employs TRBV5-1 and TRBJ2-1, with D possibly being TRBD2 (6 bases). V shed 4 bases and J shed 5 bases, with 19 bases lying between them. Germline V lookup: CDR1 SGHRS, CDR2 YFSETQ. CDR3 size: 16 residues. This CDR3 reads CASSPLVGEVNNEQFF. In nucleotides, the CDR3 is TGCGCCAGCAGCCCCCTCGTCGGGGAGGTGAACAATGAGCAGTTCTTC. The whole variable domain, remainder taken from reference TRBV5-1 and TRBJ2-1, is KAGVTQTPRYLIKTRGQQVTLSCSPISGHRSVSWYQQTPGQGLQFLFEYFSETQRNKGNFPGRFSGRQFSNSRSEMNVSTLELGDSALYLCASSPLVGEVNNEQFFGPGTRLTVL.

This clone was seen more than once but under ten times. The chain uses TRBV6-1 and TRBJ2-3, with 11 bases fitting TRBD2. The CDR3 totals 15 residues. With 4 bases clipped from V and 0 bases from J, the junction kept 0 bases outside the gene matches. Looked up from germline, CDR1 is MNHNS and CDR2 is SASEGT. CDR3 nucleotides: TGTGCCAGCAGTGGACTAGCGGGGAGCACAGATACGCAGTATTTT. As protein: CASSGLAGSTDTQYF.

Written as DNA, the CDR3 is TGCGCCAGCACCCCCAGGGGGCGGTCGGACACTGAAGCTTTCTTT. This codes for CASTPRGRSDTEAFF. This rearrangement joins TRBV5-1 to TRBJ1-1; 8 nucleotides match TRBD1. The CDR3 runs 15 residues. Germline V gene sequence: CDR1 SGHRS, CDR2 YFSETQ. V was pared by 6 bases and J by 3 bases, with 10 bases of the junction left unmatched.

The chain couples TRBV7-9 to TRBJ1-2; D gene unclear. The CDR3 runs to 14 residues. CDR1 SEHNR and CDR2 FQNEAQ come from the germline V gene (reference sequence). V gave up 1 base and J gave up 5 bases, with 11 bases separating them. The CDR3 sequence: CASSLGVTGYGYTF. Written as DNA, the CDR3 is TGTGCCAGCAGCTTAGGGGTTACGGGTTATGGCTACACCTTC.

The rearrangement links TRBV7-9 to TRBJ2-3, with 8 bases aligning to TRBD2. This CDR3 spans 16 amino acids. The J segment lost 2 bases and the V segment lost 1 base, leaving 5 bases of the junction unmatched. The germline V gene encodes CDR1 SEHNR and CDR2 FQNEAQ (reference sequence). The CDR3 DNA reads as TGTGCCAGCAGCTTAGGCAGCGGGGGTAACACAGATACGCAGTATTTT. Its translation is CASSLGSGGNTDTQYF.

This clone occurred many times. The genes are TRBV19 and TRBJ1-5; D is possibly TRBD1 (6 bases). CDR3 length: 15 amino acids. The V end was cut by 3 bases, the J end by 0 bases, with 9 bases between. The germline gives CDR1 LNHDA, CDR2 SQIVND (reference sequence). The CDR3 DNA sequence: TGTGCCAGTAGTATCCGGACAGATAGCAATCAGCCCCAGCATTTT. Translating it yields CASSIRTDSNQPQHF. Full variable domain (rest looked up from reference TRBV19 and TRBJ1-5): DGGITQSPKYLFRKEGQNVTLSCEQNLNHDAMYWYRQDPGQGLRLIYYSQIVNDFQKGDIAEGYSVSREKKESFPLTVTSAQKNPTAFYLCASSIRTDSNQPQHFGDGTRLSIL.

The gene calls are TRBV30 and TRBJ2-7; TRBD1 might be the D (5 bases). Trimming pared 3 bases from V and 2 bases from J, leaving 14 bases between. This CDR3 spans 14 amino acids. From germline, CDR1 is GTSNPN and CDR2 SVGIG (reference sequence). The CDR3 bases are TGTGCCTGGAGCCGAAGAGGACAAGCCTACGAGCAGTACTTC. This gives the protein CAWSRRGQAYEQYF.

This clone was seen a few times. The chain combines TRBV15 with TRBJ1-2, with TRBD1 as a possible D gene (5 bases). CDR3 length: 15 residues. Trimming removed 5 bases at V and 8 bases at J, with 21 bases between. The germline CDR1 and CDR2 sequences are LNHNV and YYDKDF (reference sequence). This CDR3 reads CATSSSGEGSLGYTF. The CDR3 bases are TGTGCCACCAGCTCAAGTGGGGAGGGGTCCTTGGGCTACACCTTC. Together with reference TRBV15 and TRBJ1-2, the CDR3 gives the full variable domain: DAMVIQNPRYQVTQFGKPVTLSCSQTLNHNVMYWYQQKSSQAPKLLFHYYDKDFNNEADTPDNFQSRRPNTSFCFLDIRSPGLGDTAMYLCATSSSGEGSLGYTFGSGTRLTVV.

This clone was recorded a few times. V usage is TRBV5-4 and J usage is TRBJ2-7; D remains unclear. The CDR3 extends over 15 amino acids. Germline loops: CDR1 SGHNT, CDR2 YYREEE (reference sequence). The V end was cut by 4 bases, the J end by 0 bases, with 14 bases between. CDR3 sequence reads: CASSPTPRSSYEQYF. DNA for the CDR3: TGTGCCAGCAGCCCAACCCCCCGGAGCTCCTACGAGCAGTACTTC.

V and J are TRBV9 and TRBJ2-7; 13 bases align to TRBD2. Losses at the gene ends were 3 bases for V and 2 bases for J; bases not matched to a gene: 2. Germline CDR1 reads SGDLS; CDR2 reads YYNGEE. This CDR3 comprises 15 residues. In DNA form, the CDR3 reads TGTGCCAGCAGCGAGGGGACTAGCGGGACCTACGAGCAGTACTTC. Translation: CASSEGTSGTYEQYF.

The rearrangement links TRBV27 to TRBJ1-5; 9 nucleotides align to TRBD1. Per the germline V gene, CDR1 is MNHEY and CDR2 is SMNVEV (reference sequence). The CDR3 sequence is 15 residues long. The V and J ends lost 6 bases and 1 base, in that order; junction bases with no gene match: 4. CDR3 amino acids: CASRPGQGSNQPQHF. The CDR3 coding sequence is TGTGCCAGCAGACCAGGACAGGGGAGCAATCAGCCCCAGCATTTT.

The genes are TRBV6-1 and TRBJ2-7; TRBD1 is a possible D gene (6 bases). CDR3 size: 15 residues. Trimming removed 5 bases at V and 0 bases at J, with 14 bases between. Germline V lookup: CDR1 MNHNS, CDR2 SASEGT. Here the CDR3 reads CASSPTWTVSYEQYF. In DNA form, the CDR3 reads TGTGCCAGCAGTCCCACTTGGACAGTCTCCTACGAGCAGTACTTC.

CDR3 bases: TGTGCCTGGGGGGGCCTGACTAGCACAGATACGCAGTATTTT. Amino acids: CAWGGLTSTDTQYF. The genes are TRBV30 and TRBJ2-3, with D maybe TRBD1 (6 bases). Trimming took off 5 bases at V and 0 bases at J, with 12 bases between the two ends. This CDR3 has 14 amino acids. Germline V gene lookup returns CDR1 GTSNPN and CDR2 SVGIG (reference sequence).

The chain carries TRBV14 and TRBJ2-1; TRBD2 aligns across 11 bases. This CDR3 region has 16 residues. CDR1 is SGHDN and CDR2 is FVKESK in the germline V gene. V lost 3 bases, J lost 6 bases, and 7 bases stayed unmatched. The CDR3 nucleotides read TGTGCCAGCAGCCAGGTAGCGGGAGGGCCCCGCAATGAGCAGTTCTTC. Its protein is CASSQVAGGPRNEQFF.

The chain has TRBV10-3 and TRBJ2-7; D possibly corresponds to TRBD1 (6 bases). Germline CDR1 ENHRY, CDR2 SYGVKD. V gave up 0 bases and J gave up 3 bases, with 27 bases separating them. CDR3 size: 20 residues. CDR3: CAISESGGSDSYKTRYEQYF. CDR3 DNA: TGTGCCATCAGTGAGTCAGGCGGTTCGGACAGTTATAAAACGCGCTACGAGCAGTACTTC.

In regard to this clone: The sample carries other DNA sequences with the same CDR3. The chain is built from TRBV19 and TRBJ1-5, with D unclear. The V end lost 1 base, the J end lost 7 bases, and 5 bases lay between the germline ends. CDR1 is LNHDA, CDR2 SQIVND, per germline (reference sequence). The CDR3 length is 12 residues. The CDR3 bases are TGTGCCAGTAGTATAGGAGGACAGCCCCAGCATTTT. It is translated as CASSIGGQPQHF.